This TCR beta chain is from a study of PD-L1 blockade in urothelial cancer. About the research overall: Male patients with bladder-origin urothelial cancer numbered about 90% of the 29.

The protocol was immunoSEQ multiplex PCR, while the TCRdb copy is restricted to in-frame clones and leaves out a portion. The sample contains some 45,000 clones, more than 70% of which appear only once. Time point: pretreatment peripheral blood. CDR1 LNHDA and CDR2 SQIVND come from the germline V gene (reference sequence). The CDR3 runs 20 residues. Trimming cost V 3 bases and J 6 bases; bases outside gene matches: 17. Points on this clone: Its target is unknown.

Study results and limitations: Pretreatment peripheral blood TCR clonality that fell below the median predicted better survival among the patients studied.

The specimen comprised PBMCs, sampled around atezolizumab (anti-PD-L1) treatment. The chain links TRBV19 to TRBJ2-2; 12 bases are a match to TRBD2. This receptor was identified in a donor aged 40 or over with urothelial cancer. The CDR3 sequence: CASSISGGWLAGGPAGELFF. CDR3 in DNA: TGTGCCAGTAGTATCTCCGGGGGCTGGCTAGCGGGAGGGCCAGCCGGGGAGCTGTTTTTT.